Here is one T cell receptor beta chain with its context. The data stem from a study of control samples from healthy donors and cancer patients. Some clones are missing from TCRdb's copy, which holds only in-frame ones; the method was immunoSEQ multiplex PCR. The sample has fewer than 500,000 clones, around nine tenths seen once. Deletions cut 8 bases from V and 6 bases from J, with 25 bases between. Germline V lookup: CDR1 ENHRY, CDR2 SYGVKD. This CDR3 has 16 amino acids. The clonotype comes from a man aged 35 to 55 with head and neck cancer. The chain recombines TRBV10-3 with TRBJ1-2; no firm D call. The material sequenced was PBMCs. CDR3 residues: CAIGSISSQAKDGYTF. The CDR3 DNA sequence: TGTGCCATCGGAAGCATCTCCTCTCAGGCGAAGGATGGCTACACCTTC.